The T cell receptor beta chain described here comes from a study of CD8 T cells in ankylosing spondylitis. Findings and caveats of the study: A motif in TCR beta, a set of roughly 8 highly homologous variants, appeared characteristic of ankylosing spondylitis blood. It was reported that disease-linked clones were significantly enriched in matched ankylosing spondylitis synovial fluid.

A quantitative 5'-RACE method, one with molecular barcodes, was used to make TCR beta libraries. MiXCR, run by TCRdb on the 5' RACE reads, gives a single entry per CDR3 protein. Among some 330,000 distinct CDR3 sequences listed, 7.5% to 9% were seen once. This clonotype has at least ten counts. Its antigen is undetermined. The sequence came from a male donor with ankylosing spondylitis. Specimen: blood, either unsorted or a sorted T cell fraction (not recorded which).

For the CDR3, the DNA is TGTGCCAGCAGGACAGGGGGCGAGTATCAGCCCCAGCATTTT. Translation: CASRTGGEYQPQHF. V and J are TRBV28 and TRBJ1-5; TRBD1 agrees at 10 bases. This CDR3 contains 14 residues. Losses at the gene ends were 6 bases for V and 5 bases for J; bases not matched to a gene: 4. Looked up from germline, CDR1 is MDHEN and CDR2 is SYDVKM.